A selection of T cell receptor beta chains follows, all from one sample in a study of OX40 agonist ivuxolimab in advanced cancers. Generated by immunoSEQ multiplex PCR, the TCRdb table keeps only in-frame clones and is missing some. The profile shows over 100,000 clones, over 75% of them singletons. This specimen was CD4+ or CD8+ T cells sorted from blood, taken in a trial of the OX40 agonist ivuxolimab. The receptors shown here come from an adult with an advanced solid tumor such as melanoma, head and neck, liver or kidney cancer. Each CDR3 is given with its conserved first and last residue. The order of the fields is V gene, J gene, D gene, CDR3 length, clone size, CDR3 protein, CDR3 DNA. A D gene is named only where the DNA matches it firmly. Where a row states a size, it is once, few, many or the class of an expanded clone; other rows omit it.

>TRBV3-2|TRBJ2-4|.|8|.
CASSQFYF
TGTGCCAGCAGCCAATTTTACTTC
>TRBV28|TRBJ1-1|.|14|.
CASSWASVWEGAFF
TGTGCCAGCAGTTGGGCCTCGGTGTGGGAGGGAGCTTTCTTT
>TRBV2|TRBJ2-7|.|13|.
CASRLPDSYEQYF
TGTGCCAGCAGATTACCGGACAGCTACGAGCAGTACTTC
>TRBV7-2|TRBJ2-7|.|14|.
CASSLVQGAGEQYF
TGTGCCAGCAGCTTAGTTCAGGGTGCGGGCGAGCAGTACTTC
>TRBV28|TRBJ2-7|.|14|once
CASIEGGAFDEQYF
TGTGCCAGCATCGAGGGGGGGGCCTTTGACGAGCAGTACTTC
>TRBV7-9|TRBJ2-1|TRBD1|16|.
CASSPTGQGAYNEQFF
TGTGCCAGCAGCCCAACCGGACAGGGGGCATACAATGAGCAGTTCTTC
>TRBV7-2|TRBJ2-7|.|14|.
CASSPTGRGYEQYF
TGTGCCAGCAGCCCCACCGGGCGGGGATACGAGCAGTACTTC
>TRBV19|TRBJ2-7|TRBD1|11|.
CASGTAYEQYF
TGTGCCAGCGGGACAGCCTACGAGCAGTACTTC
>TRBV28|TRBJ1-3|TRBD1|15|.
CASSPRDRAGNTIYF
TGTGCCAGCAGTCCCCGGGACAGGGCTGGAAACACCATATATTTT
>TRBV5-4|TRBJ2-7|TRBD2|17|.
CASSWGDPLAGIYEQYF
TGTGCCAGCAGCTGGGGGGACCCTCTAGCGGGGATCTACGAGCAGTACTTC
>TRBV10-3|TRBJ1-1|TRBD1|14|.
CAISEGQGFGEAFF
TGTGCCATCAGTGAGGGACAGGGTTTTGGTGAAGCTTTCTTT
>TRBV7-9|TRBJ1-3|.|14|once
CASSLGGVRNTIYF
TGTGCCAGCAGCCTAGGAGGGGTACGAAACACCATATATTTT
>TRBV2|TRBJ2-7|.|14|.
CASSTTARAYEQYF
TGTGCCAGCAGTACCACGGCAAGGGCCTACGAGCAGTACTTC
>TRBV11-2|TRBJ1-1|.|18|.
CASSPPKTGWESGVGAFF
TGTGCCAGCAGCCCACCGAAGACAGGCTGGGAGTCTGGAGTTGGAGCTTTCTTT
>TRBV28|TRBJ1-2|.|12|.
CAIPGRPGGYTF
TGTGCCATCCCCGGCCGTCCCGGCGGCTACACCTTC
>TRBV7-2|TRBJ2-2|.|14|.
CASSLVFKTGELFF
TGTGCCAGCAGCTTAGTATTTAAGACCGGGGAGCTGTTTTTT
>TRBV11-2|TRBJ2-5|.|16|.
CASSSRPGAGAETQYF
TGTGCCAGCAGCTCGCGGCCCGGGGCAGGGGCGGAGACCCAGTACTTC
>TRBV30|TRBJ1-6|TRBD1|15|.
CAWSVMGQGMTPLHF
TGTGCCTGGAGTGTAATGGGACAGGGGATGACACCCCTCCACTTT
>TRBV6-1|TRBJ2-5|.|17|.
CASSGQIMVGGGLSQYF
TGTGCCAGCAGTGGGCAAATAATGGTGGGGGGCGGATTGTCCCAGTACTTC
>TRBV27|TRBJ2-7|.|17|.
CASSPEVRAPASYEQYF
TGTGCCAGCAGTCCCGAAGTACGGGCCCCAGCCTCCTACGAGCAGTACTTC
>TRBV4-3|TRBJ2-3|TRBD1|13|.
CASSQDRGRTQYF
TGCGCCAGCAGCCAAGACAGGGGGCGGACGCAGTATTTT
>TRBV29-1|TRBJ2-7|TRBD1|13|few
CSASGTGFYEQYF
TGCAGCGCGAGTGGGACAGGCTTCTACGAGCAGTACTTC
>TRBV4-3|TRBJ1-5|.|16|.
CASSQALQERNQPQHF
TGCGCCAGCAGCCAAGCGCTGCAGGAACGCAATCAGCCCCAGCATTTT
>TRBV4-1|TRBJ1-4|.|16|.
CASSQEGGKTNEKLFF
TGCGCCAGCAGCCAAGAGGGTGGAAAAACTAATGAAAAACTGTTTTTT
>TRBV9|TRBJ2-3|.|20|.
CASSVARTDIKYSSTDTQYF
TGTGCCAGCAGCGTCGCGAGGACAGATATTAAGTATTCTAGCACAGATACGCAGTATTTT
>TRBV5-1|TRBJ2-5|TRBD2|16|.
CASSISPGTSFQTQYF
TGCGCCAGCAGCATTTCTCCCGGGACTAGCTTCCAGACCCAGTACTTC
>TRBV9|TRBJ2-7|.|12|.
CASSFNDRALLF
TGTGCCAGCAGCTTCAACGACAGAGCCCTGCTCTTC
>TRBV28|TRBJ1-1|TRBD1|15|.
CASSPPTGVITEAFF
TGTGCCAGCAGTCCTCCAACAGGGGTGATCACTGAAGCTTTCTTT
>TRBV10-1|TRBJ1-5|.|13|.
CARCVGNNQPQHF
TGCGCGCGTTGTGTTGGCAACAATCAGCCCCAGCATTTT
>TRBV5-1|TRBJ1-4|.|16|.
CASSPGTFATNEKLFF
TGCGCCAGCAGCCCCGGGACTTTCGCAACTAATGAAAAACTGTTTTTT
>TRBV30|TRBJ2-5|.|12|.
CAWSLGQETQYF
TGTGCCTGGAGTCTGGGCCAAGAGACCCAGTACTTC
>TRBV27|TRBJ2-7|TRBD1|15|.
CASSPTGTGSYEQYF
TGTGCCAGCAGTCCAACGGGGACAGGGAGCTACGAGCAGTACTTC
>TRBV7-2|TRBJ2-7|.|15|.
CASSSMSGAEIEQYF
TGTGCCAGCAGCTCAATGTCGGGGGCGGAGATCGAGCAGTACTTC
>TRBV28|TRBJ1-4|.|12|.
CASRTSREKLFF
TGTGCCAGCAGGACGAGTCGGGAAAAACTGTTTTTT
>TRBV19|TRBJ1-4|TRBD1|14|.
CASTPGTGREKLFF
TGTGCCAGTACCCCCGGGACAGGGAGGGAAAAACTGTTTTTT
>TRBV7-9|TRBJ2-5|.|14|.
CASSLGAGQETQYF
TGTGCCAGCAGCTTAGGCGCGGGTCAAGAGACCCAGTACTTC
>TRBV18|TRBJ2-7|.|14|.
CASSPRLQDYEQYF
TGTGCCAGCTCACCAAGGCTACAGGACTACGAGCAGTACTTC
>TRBV10-3|TRBJ1-1|.|14|.
CAIKKGDLNTEAFF
TGTGCCATTAAAAAGGGGGATCTGAACACTGAAGCTTTCTTT
>TRBV7-7|TRBJ2-3|TRBD2|18|.
CASSTPGTSGGATDTQYF
TGTGCTAGCAGCACCCCCGGGACTAGCGGGGGGGCAACAGATACGCAGTATTTT
>TRBV6-6|TRBJ1-2|.|15|.
CASSYSTVGGYGYTF
TGTGCCAGCAGTTACTCGACCGTTGGAGGCTATGGCTACACCTTC
>TRBV4-3|TRBJ1-3|.|15|.
CASSLRTASGNTIYF
TGCGCCAGCAGCCTCAGGACAGCCTCTGGAAACACCATATATTTT
>TRBV9|TRBJ1-2|TRBD1|14|.
CASSVQGGGYGYTF
TGTGCCAGCAGCGTACAGGGGGGCGGCTATGGCTACACCTTC
>TRBV7-2|TRBJ2-1|TRBD2|19|.
CASSLSEGLRRGGLSGQFF
TGTGCCAGCAGCTTAAGTGAGGGACTACGGCGGGGGGGCTTGAGTGGGCAGTTCTTC
>TRBV7-2|TRBJ1-6|.|16|.
CASSLGALNPSSPLHF
TGTGCCAGCAGCTTGGGGGCACTTAACCCTTCTTCACCCCTCCACTTT
>TRBV7-2|TRBJ2-1|TRBD2|15|.
CASSMRGDPYNEQFF
TGTGCCAGCAGCATGCGGGGGGACCCCTACAATGAGCAGTTCTTC
>TRBV19|TRBJ1-6|.|14|.
CASTIQGGNSPLHF
TGTGCCAGTACCATTCAGGGAGGGAATTCACCCCTCCACTTT
>TRBV6-4|TRBJ2-3|TRBD2|16|.
CASSALAGGGTDTQYF
TGTGCCAGCAGTGCTCTAGCGGGGGGGGGCACAGATACGCAGTATTTT
>TRBV27|TRBJ2-3|.|15|.
CASRGSRTTLDTQYF
TGTGCCAGCAGGGGGTCTAGGACTACTCTAGATACGCAGTATTTT
>TRBV7-2|TRBJ2-3|.|15|.
CASSPHGGGGDTQYF
TGTGCCAGCAGCCCGCACGGGGGTGGAGGAGATACGCAGTATTTT